This passage covers 3 T cell receptor beta chains from one sample sequenced in a study of blood T cell repertoires in COVID-19. Clones were read by immunoSEQ multiplex PCR, and TCRdb kept only the in-frame ones, dropping some. The sample consists of some 64,000 clones, approximately 79% of them appearing once. Sequenced material: peripheral blood. The source of these receptors is a woman over 75 with active or convalescent COVID-19.

The CDR3 coding sequence is TGTGCCAGTAAGCCGGGGGGGCTCACCGGGGAGCTGTTTTTT. It specifies CASKPGGLTGELFF. This chain joins TRBV6-6 and TRBJ2-2, with TRBD2 matching over 8 bases. The ends lost 9 bases at V and 4 bases at J; junction bases unmatched: 7. Germline V CDR1 and CDR2: MNHNY, SVGAGI (reference sequence). The CDR3 covers 14 residues.

This clone was picked up one time. The V call is TRBV7-6, the J call TRBJ2-5; 8 nucleotides line up with TRBD1. The V and J ends lost 2 bases and 5 bases, in that order; junction bases with no gene match: 10. Germline V gene lookup returns CDR1 SGHVS and CDR2 FNYEAQ. The CDR3 is 16 amino acids. The CDR3 nucleotides are TGTGCCAGCAGCTTATCGGCAGGGGGCCTAGGGGAGACCCAGTACTTC. Its protein product is CASSLSAGGLGETQYF.

A single count supports this clone. Other DNA sequences within the sample encode an identical CDR3. V and J are TRBV3-1 (or the pseudogene TRBV3-2) and TRBJ2-7; perhaps TRBD1 as D (5 bases). The V and J ends lost 1 base and 1 base respectively, with 8 bases between them. The CDR3 is 14 residues long. CDR1 and CDR2 (germline): LGHDT, YNNKEL (reference sequence). The CDR3 nucleotides are TGTGCCAGCAGCCAAGTTGCAGGGTCCTACGAGCAGTACTTC. As protein: CASSQVAGSYEQYF.